The T cell receptor (beta chain) described here comes from a study of blood T cell repertoires in COVID-19. About the study: Sources were T cells, B-cell-depleted T cells, or PBMCs; the material itself was cDNA or gDNA.

The germline gives CDR1 LGHNA, CDR2 YSLEER. The CDR3 runs to 16 residues. The ends were cut back, 1 base at V and 0 bases at J, with 12 bases in the middle. In the authors' workflow: Amplification of reference gene primers provided the estimated nucleated cell counts. The data were produced by immunoSEQ multiplex PCR, yet TCRdb's version contains in-frame clones alone and is incomplete. The DNA gave D and trimming, while V, J and clone size come from that table. The table shows 65,000 to 85,000 clones, with approximately 79% occurring only once. The chain couples TRBV4-3 to TRBJ1-1, with D unresolved. The sample taken for sequencing was peripheral blood. This clonotype originated in a woman older than 75 with active or convalescent COVID-19. CDR3 protein: CASSQGPGGMNTEAFF. Here the CDR3 DNA reads TGCGCCAGCAGCCAAGGACCGGGCGGGATGAACACTGAAGCTTTCTTT.